This T cell receptor (beta chain) derives from a study of STAT3 mutations in large granular lymphocyte leukemia. General observations from the study: Every T-cell large granular lymphocyte leukemia patient had at least one immunodominant TCR beta clonotype.

Only in-frame clones appear in the TCRdb table, and some are missing; sequencing was by immunoSEQ multiplex PCR. The sample contains 37,000 or so clones, approximately 91% of which appear only once. For this clone: Its specificity is not known.

The CDR3 consists of 14 residues. V dropped 7 bases and J dropped 0 bases, with 10 bases sitting between them. Germline V gives CDR1 MNHNS, CDR2 SASEGT. The chain has TRBV6-1 and TRBJ1-5; D unresolved. The sequenced material came from PBMCs. This receptor was identified in a human donor with T large granular lymphocyte leukemia. Some clones in this sample may be carry-over from other donors' samples. CDR3: CASIQWNSNQPQHF. For the CDR3, the DNA is TGTGCCAGCATCCAGTGGAATAGCAATCAGCCCCAGCATTTT.